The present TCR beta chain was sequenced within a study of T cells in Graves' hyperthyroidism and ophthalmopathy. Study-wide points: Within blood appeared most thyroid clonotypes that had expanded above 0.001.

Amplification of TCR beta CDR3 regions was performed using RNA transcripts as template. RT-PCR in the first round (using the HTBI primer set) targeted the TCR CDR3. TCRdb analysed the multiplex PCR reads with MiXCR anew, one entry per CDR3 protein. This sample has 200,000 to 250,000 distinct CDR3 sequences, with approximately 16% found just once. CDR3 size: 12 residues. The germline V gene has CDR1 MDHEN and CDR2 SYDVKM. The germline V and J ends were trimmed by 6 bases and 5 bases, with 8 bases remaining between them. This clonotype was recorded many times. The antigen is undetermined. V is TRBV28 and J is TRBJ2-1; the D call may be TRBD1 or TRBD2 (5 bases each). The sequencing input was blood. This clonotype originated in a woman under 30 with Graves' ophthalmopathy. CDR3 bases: TGTGCCAGCAGCCGGGACCACAATGAGCAGTTCTTC. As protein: CASSRDHNEQFF. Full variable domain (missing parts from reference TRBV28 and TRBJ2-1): DVKVTQSSRYLVKRTGEKVFLECVQDMDHENMFWYRQDPGLGLRLIYFSYDVKMKEKGDIPEGYSVSREKKERFSLILESASTNQTSMYLCASSRDHNEQFFGPGTRLTVL.